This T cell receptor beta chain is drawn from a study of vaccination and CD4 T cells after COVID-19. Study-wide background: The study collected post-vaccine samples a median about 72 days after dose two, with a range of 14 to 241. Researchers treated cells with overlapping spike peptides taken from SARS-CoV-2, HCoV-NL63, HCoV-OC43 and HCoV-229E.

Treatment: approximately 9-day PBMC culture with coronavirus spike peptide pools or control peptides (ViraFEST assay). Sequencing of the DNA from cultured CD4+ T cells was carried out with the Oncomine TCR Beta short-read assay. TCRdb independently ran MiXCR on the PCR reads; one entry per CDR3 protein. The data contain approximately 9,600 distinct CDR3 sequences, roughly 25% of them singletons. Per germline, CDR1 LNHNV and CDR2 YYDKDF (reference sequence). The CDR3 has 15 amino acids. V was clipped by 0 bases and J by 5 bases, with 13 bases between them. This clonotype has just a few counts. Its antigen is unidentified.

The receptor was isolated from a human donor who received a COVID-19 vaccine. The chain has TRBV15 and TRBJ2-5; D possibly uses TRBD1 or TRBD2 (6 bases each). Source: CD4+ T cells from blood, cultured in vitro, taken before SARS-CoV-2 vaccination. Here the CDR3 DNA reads TGTGCCACCAGCAGAGATTGGGGGGCGGGGGAGACCCAGTACTTC. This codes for CATSRDWGAGETQYF.